This note documents a single T cell receptor beta chain sequence. Its cognate antigen is unknown. Using immunoSEQ multiplex PCR, the repertoire was profiled, and TCRdb retains in-frame clones only, with some absent. The sample shows under 140,000 clones, more than 90% of them seen only once. The data originate from a study of T cell responses to AZD1222 COVID-19 vaccine. Findings and limits, study-wide: A mostly white British donor set with more females was recruited, and clonal diversity was possibly underestimated. With dominance at 160-218 and 743-854, vaccine-associated CD4 TCRs spanned spike.

Pooling covered second doses at about 4 or about 12 weeks. The sequencing here drew on peripheral blood, taken 28 days after the second AZD1222 dose. The TCR was taken from an adult who received the AZD1222 COVID-19 vaccine.

The CDR3 DNA sequence: TGCAGCGTTGGGGAGGGGGCGAGGTACGAGCAGTACTTC. Translation gives CSVGEGARYEQYF. The V call is TRBV29-1, the J call TRBJ2-7; D may correspond to TRBD1 or TRBD2 (7 bases each). Trimming left V 4 bases short and J 4 bases short, with 14 bases between. This CDR3 region has 13 residues. The germline gives CDR1 SQVTM, CDR2 ANQGSEA.